The clone carrying this TCR beta chain has more than one count but fewer than ten. Per the study methods: Nucleated cell counts were estimated from reference gene primer amplification. Some clones are missing from TCRdb's copy, which holds only in-frame ones; the method was immunoSEQ multiplex PCR. The V and J calls and clone size come from that table; D and trimming were worked out from the DNA. This sample has about 94,000 clones, with about four fifths found just once. CDR1 is SGHDT and CDR2 is YYEEEE in the germline V gene. V dropped 6 bases and J dropped 7 bases, with 26 bases sitting between them. The CDR3 loop spans 16 amino acids. This sample is part of a study of blood T cell repertoires in COVID-19. About the study: The United States, Italy and Spain were the sources of the acute and convalescent COVID-19 samples. T cells, B-cell-depleted T cells, or PBMCs supplied cDNA or gDNA.

Sequencing input: peripheral blood. The rearrangement uses TRBV5-6 and TRBJ2-7; D is perhaps TRBD1 (5 bases). The sequence derives from a man aged 60 to 69 with acute or convalescent COVID-19. Here the CDR3 reads CASNANLKGVKREQYF. In DNA form, the CDR3 reads TGTGCCAGCAACGCTAACCTTAAAGGGGTGAAAAGGGAGCAGTACTTC.